The 27 T cell receptor beta chains reported below all come from one sample, sequenced in a study of molecular identifiers for immune sequencing clone quantification (dated 2018 in TCRdb). Libraries came from PCR. The run used an Illumina HiSeq 4000. TCRdb reprocessed the public reads (quality trimming at Q25 with fastp, clone calling with MiXCR) and kept in-frame beta chains. CDR3 protein sequences are deduplicated, and each keeps its most common genes and DNA. This sample holds tens of thousands of distinct CDR3 sequences; 15% to 20% were observed only once. Approximately 1.5% of the sample is taken by the ten largest. The sample consisted of naive CD8+ T cells from blood, with Jurkat cell RNA spiked in. Sample cell subset or site, as interpreted from the label and publication: FACS-sorted CD8+CD4-CCR7+CD45RA+ naive T cells. The receptor set was obtained from a human donor in good health. Some libraries in this study had Jurkat cell RNA spiked in.

This clonotype was counted ten times or more. The chain couples TRBV20-1 to TRBJ2-3, with no clear D. Trimming pared 0 bases from V and 6 bases from J, leaving 19 bases between. CDR1 and CDR2 (germline): DFQATT, SNEGSKA (reference sequence). This CDR3 comprises 16 residues. CDR3 protein: CSARDTVAAMLDTQYF. In DNA, the CDR3 is TGCAGTGCTAGAGATACCGTGGCCGCGATGTTGGATACGCAGTATTTT.

As regards this clonotype: This may stem from a read error, because a much larger clone lies one nucleotide away. The rearrangement uses TRBV7-6 and TRBJ1-6, with D tentatively TRBD1 (6 bases). From germline, CDR1 is SGHVS and CDR2 FNYEAQ. This CDR3 is built from 15 residues. DNA of the CDR3: TGTGCCAGCAGCTTTGGGGGCTCTTGGAATTCACCCGTCCACTTT. Protein product: CASSFGGSWNSPVHF.

This clonotype was observed many times. The rearrangement links TRBV4-1 to TRBJ2-7, with TRBD1 matching 9 bases. CDR3 size: 16 residues. The J segment lost 3 bases and the V segment lost 1 base, leaving 7 bases of the junction unmatched. Germline V gives CDR1 MGHRA, CDR2 YSYEKL. CDR3 bases: TGCGCCAGCAGCCAAGGACCGGGACAGGGTAGCTACGAGCAGTACTTC. This codes for CASSQGPGQGSYEQYF.

This clonotype was detected many times. The V call is TRBV27, the J call TRBJ1-6; possibly TRBD1 for D (6 bases). The CDR3 runs 16 residues. V was pared by 1 base and J by 7 bases, with 14 bases between. Looked up from germline, CDR1 is MNHEY and CDR2 is SMNVEV (reference sequence). CDR3: CASSLWSPGENSPLHF. As DNA, the CDR3 is TGTGCCAGCAGTTTATGGTCGCCAGGGGAAAATTCACCCCTCCACTTT.

On this clonotype: A much larger clonotype is one base distant, so this may be a read error. The J gene is TRBJ1-1, the V gene TRBV19, with 7 bases lining up with TRBD1. CDR1 is LNHDA, CDR2 SQIVND, per germline (reference sequence). The CDR3 runs 14 residues. The CDR3 is CASSMTTGFSETFF. CDR3 coding DNA: TGTGCCAGTAGTATGACGACAGGGTTTTCTGAAACTTTCTTT.

This clonotype showed up many times. The rearrangement links TRBV19 to TRBJ2-5; no reliable D call. Trimming stripped 3 bases from V and 5 bases from J, with 10 bases between. CDR1 and CDR2 from the germline V gene are LNHDA and SQIVND (reference sequence). This CDR3 region has 13 residues. The CDR3 nucleotides read TGTGCCAGTAGTATTATGGGCGCCGAGACCCAGTACTTC. Translated: CASSIMGAETQYF.

The sample holds many counts of this clonotype. The rearrangement joins TRBV5-5 to TRBJ1-1; 10 bases align to TRBD1. CDR1 and CDR2 from the germline V gene are SGHKS and YYEKEE (reference sequence). With 0 bases clipped from V and 3 bases from J, the junction kept 2 bases outside the gene matches. The CDR3 is made up of 15 amino acids. CDR3 in DNA: TGTGCCAGCAGCTTGGGACAGGGGGCCGACACTGAAGCTTTCTTT. Encoded protein: CASSLGQGADTEAFF.

The table lists this clonotype with many counts. The chain is built from TRBV6-5 and TRBJ1-1, with 7 bases identical to TRBD1. This CDR3 spans 14 amino acids. With 3 bases clipped from V and 5 bases from J, the junction kept 6 bases outside the gene matches. Germline CDR1 and CDR2: MNHEY and SVGAGI. Written as DNA, the CDR3 is TGTGCCAGCAGTTATGGCAGGGGGAGGACTGAAGCTTTCTTT. This gives the protein CASSYGRGRTEAFF.

A word on this clonotype: One end of the junction does not line up with germline, which may come from a read error. The J gene is TRBJ1-1, the V gene TRBV7-6; D is uncertain. The CDR3 has 15 residues. In germline, CDR1 is SGHVS, CDR2 FNYEAQ. The CDR3 spells CAIIGRGTELAEASF. CDR3 DNA sequence: TGTGCCATAATAGGGCGAGGCACCGAATTGGCTGAAGCTTCCTTT.

This clonotype was found a few times. This may be a read error, as it is one base from a much larger clone. This chain connects TRBV5-1 to TRBJ2-3; D is ambiguous. This CDR3 is built from 12 residues. In germline, CDR1 is SGHRS, CDR2 YFSETQ. V was shortened by 5 bases and J by 0 bases, with 4 bases between the two germline ends. This chain's CDR3 is CASRLSTDTQYF. CDR3 DNA: TGCGCCAGCAGGCTTAGCACAGATACGCAGTATTTT.

In this sample, this clonotype turned up many times. The rearrangement joins TRBV7-9 to TRBJ2-7, with D unresolved. V lost 5 bases to trimming and J lost 4 bases, with 12 bases between them. Germline V gene data show CDR1 as SEHNR and CDR2 as FQNEAQ (reference sequence). CDR3 length: 13 amino acids. DNA for the CDR3: TGTGCCAGCAGCCCACCCGGATATTACGAGCAGTACTTC. Translated, it gives CASSPPGYYEQYF.

This clonotype was detected many times. The V gene is TRBV12-3 or TRBV12-4, the J gene TRBJ1-2; 9 nucleotides line up with TRBD1. The CDR3 has 15 amino acids. The ends lost 6 bases at V and 2 bases at J; junction bases unmatched: 7. Here the CDR3 DNA reads TGTGCCAGCAGGTCAACCGGGACAGGGAACTATGGCTACACCTTC. Translation: CASRSTGTGNYGYTF.

About this clonotype: One base away lies a much larger clone, so this may be a sequencing read error. The rearrangement links TRBV20-1 to TRBJ2-7, with D unclear. The CDR3 length is 12 residues. Germline V gene sequence: CDR1 DFQATT, CDR2 SNEGSKA (reference sequence). Trimming took off 1 base at V and 4 bases at J, with 8 bases between the two ends. The CDR3 spells CSARVGTYEQYF. The CDR3 region has the DNA TGCAGTGCTAGAGTCGGCACTTACGAGCAGTACTTC.

Concerning this clonotype itself: A much larger clone is a single base away; this may be a read error. The rearrangement joins TRBV14 to TRBJ2-7; D may be TRBD2 (6 bases). The CDR3 consists of 15 residues. The V gene's germline CDR1 is SGHDN and CDR2 FVKESK. CDR3 sequence: CANSHHAGITYEQYF. CDR3 nucleotides: TGTGCCAACAGCCACCACGCGGGGATTACCTACGAGCAGTACTTC.

This clonotype has more than one count but fewer than ten. The junction differs from germline at one of its ends, possibly a read error. This chain joins TRBV29-1 and TRBJ2-7, with D tentatively TRBD1 (5 bases). The length of the CDR3 is 11 residues. Per germline, CDR1 SQVTM and CDR2 ANQGSEA. For the CDR3, the DNA is TGCAGCGTAGAAGACAGCTACGAGCAGTACTTC. It translates to CSVEDSYEQYF.

This clonotype appeared many times. The V call is TRBV7-2, the J call TRBJ2-7; D gene uncertain. The CDR3 is 11 residues long. The germline V and J ends were trimmed by 1 base and 6 bases, with 4 bases remaining between them. From germline, CDR1 is SGHTA and CDR2 FQGNSA. CDR3 protein: CASSLVTEQYF. CDR3 nucleotides: TGTGCCAGCAGCTTAGTGACCGAGCAGTACTTC.

There are many counts of this clonotype. One end of the junction fails to match germline, which may point to a read error. The V call is TRBV27, the J call TRBJ1-5; D ambiguous. The CDR3 consists of 14 residues. Germline values: CDR1 MNHEY, CDR2 SMNVEV (reference sequence). The CDR3 here is CASGLMYSNQPQHF. The CDR3 DNA reads TGTGCCAGCGGTTTAATGTATAGCAATCAGCCCCAGCATTTT.

This clonotype appeared many times. V usage is TRBV27 and J usage is TRBJ1-1, with D tentatively TRBD1 (6 bases). V shed 1 base and J shed 4 bases, with 13 bases lying between them. CDR1 and CDR2 from the germline V gene are MNHEY and SMNVEV (reference sequence). This CDR3 is 15 amino acids long. Here the CDR3 reads CASSLWGTSATEAFF. The CDR3 DNA is TGTGCCAGCAGTTTATGGGGGACATCTGCCACTGAAGCTTTCTTT.

The chain uses TRBV19 and TRBJ2-7; D possibly matches TRBD1 or TRBD2 (5 bases each). The CDR3 spans 13 residues. Trimming stripped 2 bases from V and 3 bases from J, with 8 bases between. The germline V gene has CDR1 LNHDA and CDR2 SQIVND (reference sequence). The CDR3 DNA reads TGTGCCAGTAGTATAAGAGGGGACTACGAGCAGTACTTC. It specifies CASSIRGDYEQYF. Drawing the rest from reference TRBV19 and TRBJ2-7, the complete variable domain is DGGITQSPKYLFRKEGQNVTLSCEQNLNHDAMYWYRQDPGQGLRLIYYSQIVNDFQKGDIAEGYSVSREKKESFPLTVTSAQKNPTAFYLCASSIRGDYEQYFGPGTRLTVT.

This clonotype was counted at least ten times. V and J are TRBV10-2 and TRBJ2-2, with D tentatively TRBD2 (6 bases). Germline-derived CDR1 and CDR2 are WSHSY and SAAADI. Trimming cost V 3 bases and J 6 bases, with 8 bases left between them. The CDR3 is made up of 13 amino acids. CDR3 in amino acids: CASSDGGAGELFF. CDR3 coding DNA: TGCGCCAGCAGTGACGGGGGTGCCGGGGAGCTGTTTTTT.

This clonotype appeared many times. The chain carries TRBV19 and TRBJ2-3; TRBD1 agrees at 10 bases. Trimming took 8 bases from V and 3 from J; bases not matched to a gene: 2. CDR1 and CDR2 (germline): LNHDA, SQIVND (reference sequence). The CDR3 is made up of 13 amino acids. CDR3 amino acids: CASRQGATDTQYF. The CDR3 nucleotides read TGTGCCAGTCGACAGGGGGCTACAGATACGCAGTATTTT.

This clonotype showed up just a few times. The chain couples TRBV12-3 or TRBV12-4 to TRBJ2-1; D possibly uses TRBD1 or TRBD2 (5 bases each). This CDR3 contains 13 residues. Trimming left V 3 bases short and J 9 bases short, with 12 bases between. For the CDR3, the DNA is TGTGCCAGCAGTTTTGGGGGTTGGGTTGAGCAGTTCTTC. It encodes CASSFGGWVEQFF.

Comment on this clonotype: This clone may be a read error of a much larger clone one base away. V and J are TRBV24-1 and TRBJ2-1; D is unclear. The germline gives CDR1 KGHDR, CDR2 SFDVKD. The CDR3 is 13 residues long. This CDR3 reads CATRDLPQGEQFF. CDR3 DNA sequence: TGTGCCACCAGAGATTTACCCCAAGGTGAGCAGTTCTTC.

The genes are TRBV12-3 or TRBV12-4 and TRBJ1-5, with D perhaps matching TRBD1 (5 bases). The CDR3 has 13 residues. V gave up 5 bases and J gave up 12 bases, with 17 bases separating them. The CDR3, as DNA: TGTGCCAGCAGTCCAACGGGTGCAGGGCACCAGCATTTT. Its translation is CASSPTGAGHQHF.

This clonotype has a handful of counts. A read error may be the cause here, since a much bigger clone is one base away. The J gene is TRBJ1-4, the V gene TRBV28; a weak D match, TRBD1 (6 bases). The germline gives CDR1 MDHEN, CDR2 SYDVKM. The CDR3 runs 16 residues. DNA for the CDR3: TGTGCCAGCAGTTCTCCAGGGGATTTAACTAATGAAAAACTGTCTTTT. Translating it yields CASSSPGDLTNEKLSF.

Remarks on this clonotype: One base away lies a much larger clone, so this may be a sequencing read error. The chain has TRBV5-6 and TRBJ2-7; D is perhaps TRBD2 (6 bases). V was pared by 8 bases and J by 5 bases, with 11 bases between. Per the germline V gene, CDR1 is SGHDT and CDR2 is YYEEEE. The CDR3 sequence is 11 residues long. CDR3 coding DNA: TGTGCCAGTGGACCGGGAGACGAGCAGTACTTC. Amino acid sequence: CASGPGDEQYF.

This clonotype was seen many times. The CDR3 DNA sequence: TGTGCTAGTGGACCGGGACAGGGTCACAATGAGCAGTTCTTC. Translated, it gives CASGPGQGHNEQFF. The gene calls are TRBV12-5 and TRBJ2-1, with 9 bases identical to TRBD1. The germline V gene has CDR1 LGHNT and CDR2 FRNRAP. The CDR3 runs to 14 residues. J lost 5 bases, V lost 6 bases, and 5 bases had no gene match.